Each of the 19 T cell receptor beta chains below was sequenced from the same sample in a study of blood T cell repertoires in COVID-19. Using immunoSEQ multiplex PCR, the repertoire was profiled, and TCRdb retains in-frame clones only, with some absent. The table has over 90,000 clones, roughly 80% seen once. Input material: peripheral blood. These receptors came from a man older than 75 with active or convalescent COVID-19.

The chain joins TRBV5-4 to TRBJ1-1; D not resolved. Germline V CDR1 and CDR2: SGHNT, YYREEE (reference sequence). The CDR3 is made up of 13 amino acids. Trimming took 5 bases from V and 0 from J, leaving 8 bases between them. DNA of the CDR3: TGTGCCAGCAGTTCTACAGTGAACACTGAAGCTTTCTTT. Translating gives CASSSTVNTEAFF.

This clone was counted a single time. The J gene is TRBJ2-7, the V gene TRBV3-1 (or the pseudogene TRBV3-2); TRBD1 aligns across 11 bases. The trim removed 4 bases at V and 2 bases at J, leaving 4 bases unmatched. This CDR3 has 15 amino acids. Germline-derived CDR1 and CDR2 are LGHDT and YNNKEL (reference sequence). The DNA of the CDR3 is TGTGCCAGCAGCCTGGGGGGACAGGGGGCCTACGAGCAGTACTTC. This encodes CASSLGGQGAYEQYF.

This clone was seen just once. The chain joins TRBV2 to TRBJ1-5; 9 bases match TRBD1. CDR3 length equals 14 residues. J lost 6 bases, V lost 4 bases, and 4 bases had no gene match. Germline V lookup: CDR1 SNHLY, CDR2 FYNNEI. For the CDR3, the DNA is TGTGCCAGCAGTGGGACAGGGGTCTCTCAGCCCCAGCATTTT. Its translation: CASSGTGVSQPQHF.

The CDR3 sequence: CASSLGSLRGYTF. The CDR3 DNA follows: TGTGCCAGCAGCTTAGGGTCGCTTCGGGGCTACACCTTC. This chain joins TRBV7-2 and TRBJ1-2; D is unclear. Deletions cut 1 base from V and 8 bases from J, with 11 bases between. This CDR3 has 13 amino acids. The germline V gene has CDR1 SGHTA and CDR2 FQGNSA.

The rearrangement links TRBV6-6 to TRBJ1-5; possible D gene TRBD1, 5 bases. Looked up from germline, CDR1 is MNHNY and CDR2 is SVGAGI (reference sequence). The CDR3 consists of 14 residues. V gave up 5 bases and J gave up 5 bases, with 13 bases separating them. CDR3 nucleotide sequence: TGTGCCAGCAGTAACCAGGGTATTTATCAGCCCCAGCATTTT. Amino acid sequence: CASSNQGIYQPQHF.

CDR3 residues: CASSQGLGEHGYTF. The CDR3 DNA is TGCGCCAGCAGCCAAGGGCTAGGGGAACATGGCTACACCTTC. This chain links TRBV4-1 with TRBJ1-2; maybe TRBD1 (5 bases). From germline, CDR1 is MGHRA and CDR2 YSYEKL. The CDR3 sequence is 14 residues long. V lost 1 base to trimming and J lost 6 bases, with 12 bases between them.

CDR3 bases: TGTGCCAGTAGTCGGAGCTCCTATAATTCACCCCTCCACTTT. It codes for CASSRSSYNSPLHF. The rearrangement joins TRBV19 to TRBJ1-6; D not certain. The V gene's germline CDR1 is LNHDA and CDR2 SQIVND (reference sequence). CDR3 length: 14 amino acids. Trimming removed 5 bases from V and 0 bases from J, with 5 bases in between.

The genes are TRBV9 and TRBJ1-1; TRBD1 might be the D (5 bases). Trimming removed 7 bases at V and 2 bases at J, with 15 bases between. The V gene's germline CDR1 is SGDLS and CDR2 YYNGEE. The CDR3 sequence is 14 residues long. The CDR3 protein is CASGTTVYNTEAFF. The CDR3 bases are TGTGCCAGCGGAACGACAGTTTATAACACTGAAGCTTTCTTT.

The rearrangement links TRBV5-1 to TRBJ1-3; 7 nucleotides match TRBD1. V trimming: 4 bases; J trimming: 1 base; junction bases outside the gene matches: 11. Germline loops: CDR1 SGHRS, CDR2 YFSETQ. This CDR3 contains 17 residues. This chain's CDR3 is CASSPRRQGSSGNTIYF. The CDR3 DNA reads as TGCGCCAGCAGCCCGAGGAGACAGGGATCTTCTGGAAACACCATATATTTT.

This chain uses TRBV5-6 with TRBJ2-6; tentative D call: TRBD2 (5 bases). Germline CDR1 SGHDT, CDR2 YYEEEE. The CDR3 is 15 residues long. Trimming removed 0 bases from V and 1 base from J, with 5 bases in between. The CDR3 sequence: CASSLAGSGANVLTF. The CDR3 region has the DNA TGTGCCAGCAGCTTGGCGGGGTCTGGGGCCAACGTCCTGACTTTC.

The chain is built from TRBV19 and TRBJ2-5; 10 bases are shared with TRBD2. There are 14 residues in the CDR3. CDR1 and CDR2 (germline): LNHDA, SQIVND (reference sequence). V shed 7 bases and J 4 bases; nucleotides not matched to a gene: 6. The CDR3 region is CASNTSGVVETQYF. The CDR3 bases are TGTGCCAGTAACACTAGCGGGGTTGTAGAGACCCAGTACTTC.

The CDR3 sequence is CASSKVRPYEQYF. The CDR3 DNA sequence: TGTGCCAGCAGCAAAGTGCGGCCTTACGAGCAGTACTTC. The chain joins TRBV21-1 to TRBJ2-7; the D call of TRBD2 is as the table states it, not checked on the DNA. TRBV21-1 is designated a pseudogene. The CDR3 runs to 13 residues.

J is TRBJ2-3 and V is TRBV6-2 or TRBV6-3; 10 bases align to TRBD2. Germline CDR1 is MNHEY and CDR2 is SVGEGT. The V and J ends lost 2 bases and 5 bases, in that order; junction bases with no gene match: 13. This CDR3 has 18 amino acids. The CDR3 DNA follows: TGTGCCAGCAGTTACGAGGTAGCGGGGGGACTAGCAAAAGATACGCAGTATTTT. Its translation: CASSYEVAGGLAKDTQYF.

Only one count was recorded for this clone. The genes are TRBV5-8 and TRBJ1-4, with 7 bases matching TRBD1. Germline V gives CDR1 SGHTS, CDR2 YDEGEE. The junction had 5 bases not matched to a gene; V was cut back by 2 bases and J by 4 bases. The CDR3 has 15 amino acids. CDR3 DNA sequence: TGTGCCAGCAGCTTTAGGGGGCAAGATAATGAAAAACTGTTTTTT. Residues: CASSFRGQDNEKLFF.

This clone came up a few times. The chain employs TRBV6-6 and TRBJ1-2, with D possibly matching TRBD1 (5 bases). This CDR3 has 13 amino acids. The V end lost 6 bases, the J end lost 2 bases, and 10 bases lay between the germline ends. Looked up from germline, CDR1 is MNHNY and CDR2 is SVGAGI (reference sequence). DNA of the CDR3: TGTGCCAGCAGCCCGGGGGTAAACTATGGCTACACCTTC. This codes for CASSPGVNYGYTF.

V is TRBV28 and J is TRBJ1-2; 8 bases fit TRBD1. Germline loops: CDR1 MDHEN, CDR2 SYDVKM. Losses at the gene ends were 3 bases for V and 3 bases for J; bases not matched to a gene: 6. CDR3 length: 15 residues. CDR3 amino acids: CASSLGAGGYYGYTF. DNA of the CDR3: TGTGCCAGCAGTTTGGGGGCAGGGGGCTACTATGGCTACACCTTC.

This sequence joins TRBV5-4 and TRBJ2-3; tentative D call: TRBD2 (7 bases). CDR3 length: 14 residues. CDR1 SGHNT and CDR2 YYREEE come from the germline V gene (reference sequence). V lost 0 bases and J lost 6, with 11 bases in between. The CDR3 protein is CASSLGAGADTQYF. CDR3 nucleotides: TGTGCCAGCAGCTTGGGGGCGGGGGCCGATACGCAGTATTTT.

This clone was detected only once. V is TRBV25-1 and J is TRBJ2-2; TRBD1 matches at 9 bases. V lost 4 bases and J lost 6; bases outside the gene matches: 6. CDR1 MGHDK and CDR2 SYGVNS come from the germline V gene. This CDR3 spans 15 amino acids. The CDR3 coding sequence is TGTGCCAGCAGTGTGGGGACAGGGAGCTCCGGGGAGCTGTTTTTT. It codes for CASSVGTGSSGELFF.

This chain uses TRBV7-2 with TRBJ2-1; a possible D gene is TRBD1 (6 bases). Trimming stripped 7 bases from V and 3 bases from J, with 10 bases between. Germline V gene sequence: CDR1 SGHTA, CDR2 FQGNSA. CDR3 size: 13 residues. The chain's CDR3 is CASIEGVYNEQFF. The CDR3 nucleotides are TGTGCCAGCATAGAGGGGGTCTACAATGAGCAGTTCTTC.